Shown below are 7 T cell receptor beta chains from a single sample sequenced in a study of blood T cell repertoires in COVID-19. The assay was immunoSEQ multiplex PCR, and TCRdb's table has in-frame clones only and misses some. The table includes about 140,000 clones, about three quarters detected once. The sequencing input was peripheral blood. Receptors were obtained from a woman aged 50 to 65 with active or convalescent COVID-19.

The table lists this clone with a count of one. The chain couples TRBV3-1 (or the pseudogene TRBV3-2) to TRBJ1-2; weak D call: TRBD1 (5 bases). CDR1 is LGHDT and CDR2 is YNNKEL in the germline V gene (reference sequence). The CDR3 consists of 14 residues. Trimming took off 3 bases at V and 3 bases at J, with 11 bases between the two ends. The chain's CDR3 is CASSQKGSDYGYTF. DNA of the CDR3: TGTGCCAGCAGCCAGAAGGGGTCGGACTATGGCTACACCTTC.

The chain combines TRBV30 with TRBJ1-1; TRBD1 aligns across 7 bases. This CDR3 is built from 14 residues. V was clipped by 3 bases and J by 0 bases; unmatched bases: 4. CDR1 and CDR2 (germline): GTSNPN, SVGIG (reference sequence). In nucleotides, the CDR3 is TGTGCCTGGAGGCAGGGGGGCATGAACACTGAAGCTTTCTTT. Translating gives CAWRQGGMNTEAFF.

The chain recombines TRBV2 with TRBJ2-6; D might be TRBD1 (6 bases). The CDR3 loop spans 14 amino acids. Trimming shortened V by 4 bases and J by 4 bases, and 8 bases separated the two germline ends. Germline-derived CDR1 and CDR2 are SNHLY and FYNNEI. The CDR3 DNA is TGTGCCAGCAGTGCAGGGGCCGGGGCCAACGTCCTGACTTTC. Its translation: CASSAGAGANVLTF.

A few counts support this clone. The same CDR3 arises from other DNA sequences in this sample as well. This sequence joins TRBV28 and TRBJ1-3; D call uncertain. The length of the CDR3 is 14 residues. The V gene lost 3 bases and the J gene lost 4 bases, with 10 bases spanning the gap. Germline V CDR1 and CDR2: MDHEN, SYDVKM. CDR3: CASSFPGSGNTIYF. The CDR3 DNA is TGTGCCAGCAGTTTTCCGGGGTCGGGAAACACCATATATTTT. Full variable domain (missing parts from reference TRBV28 and TRBJ1-3): DVKVTQSSRYLVKRTGEKVFLECVQDMDHENMFWYRQDPGLGLRLIYFSYDVKMKEKGDIPEGYSVSREKKERFSLILESASTNQTSMYLCASSFPGSGNTIYFGEGSWLTVV.

V usage is TRBV19 and J usage is TRBJ1-1; 7 bases are a match to TRBD1. Trimming removed 9 bases from V and 0 bases from J; junction bases left unmatched: 10. Germline-derived CDR1 and CDR2 are LNHDA and SQIVND (reference sequence). The CDR3 consists of 15 residues. The CDR3 DNA reads TGTGCCAGCTCGGACAGGCCCTTTATGAACACTGAAGCTTTCTTT. Amino acids: CASSDRPFMNTEAFF.

This chain joins TRBV7-2 and TRBJ2-7; weak D call: TRBD1 (6 bases). The CDR3 totals 15 residues. With 7 bases removed from V and 1 base from J, the gap between germline ends came to 17 bases. Germline V gives CDR1 SGHTA, CDR2 FQGNSA. CDR3 sequence reads: CASIGRGLGSYEQYF. The CDR3 bases are TGTGCCAGCATCGGAAGGGGGTTGGGGTCCTACGAGCAGTACTTC.

This clone was recorded a few times. The chain couples TRBV3-1 (or the pseudogene TRBV3-2) to TRBJ1-1, with D maybe TRBD1 (5 bases). The CDR3 runs 13 residues. The germline gives CDR1 LGHDT, CDR2 YNNKEL (reference sequence). V dropped 1 base and J dropped 8 bases, with 11 bases sitting between them. In nucleotides, the CDR3 is TGTGCCAGCAGCCAAGGGGGCAGAAACGAAGCTTTCTTT. Amino acids: CASSQGGRNEAFF.